Included here is one T cell receptor (beta chain) sequence, with context. TCRdb's copy holds only in-frame clones and misses some; the assay was immunoSEQ multiplex PCR. Among about 26,000 clones, about 91% were seen once, and the ten largest hold approximately 16%. The sample belongs to a study of T cell changes during pregnancy in multiple sclerosis. The clonotype originates from a female donor with multiple sclerosis, enrolled in a pregnancy study. The material sequenced was CD8+ T cells from peripheral blood mononuclear cells, taken in the second trimester of pregnancy.

The CDR3 is CATSREALNTEAFF. The CDR3 DNA sequence: TGTGCCACCAGCAGAGAAGCGTTGAACACTGAAGCTTTCTTT. The chain uses TRBV15 and TRBJ1-1; D not resolved. Per germline, CDR1 LNHNV and CDR2 YYDKDF (reference sequence). The CDR3 contains 14 residues. V was pared by 0 bases and J by 0 bases, with 5 bases between.